Listed here is a single T cell receptor (beta chain). Antigen unknown. The data derive from a study of shared clonotypes between healthy human individuals. Study-wide results and limits: Lower generation probabilities were found for non-shared clonotypes than for those shared by all four donors. Sampling included only blood; tissue repertoires likely differ.

The V gene lost 3 bases and the J gene lost 5 bases, with 11 bases spanning the gap. CDR1 is MNHEY, CDR2 SMNVEV, per germline (reference sequence). The CDR3 runs to 14 residues. The authors split each subset's genomic DNA evenly across several immunoSEQ plates. The assay was immunoSEQ multiplex PCR, and TCRdb's table has in-frame clones only and misses some. Of about 1,900,000 clones listed, about 95% were seen once; the top ten hold 1.2%. Naive CD8 cells lacked CD45RO, underwent positive selection for CCR7 and left out terminally differentiated effector memory CD45RA+ cells. All the donors were Caucasian adults who lived in Nashville, Tennessee.

What was sequenced was naive CD8+ T cells sorted from blood. The rearrangement uses TRBV27 and TRBJ1-5; D gene ambiguous. The receptor was derived from a man aged 18 to 30 in good health. CDR3 residues: CASSFGMGDQPQHF. The CDR3 region has the DNA TGTGCCAGCAGTTTTGGTATGGGCGATCAGCCCCAGCATTTT.